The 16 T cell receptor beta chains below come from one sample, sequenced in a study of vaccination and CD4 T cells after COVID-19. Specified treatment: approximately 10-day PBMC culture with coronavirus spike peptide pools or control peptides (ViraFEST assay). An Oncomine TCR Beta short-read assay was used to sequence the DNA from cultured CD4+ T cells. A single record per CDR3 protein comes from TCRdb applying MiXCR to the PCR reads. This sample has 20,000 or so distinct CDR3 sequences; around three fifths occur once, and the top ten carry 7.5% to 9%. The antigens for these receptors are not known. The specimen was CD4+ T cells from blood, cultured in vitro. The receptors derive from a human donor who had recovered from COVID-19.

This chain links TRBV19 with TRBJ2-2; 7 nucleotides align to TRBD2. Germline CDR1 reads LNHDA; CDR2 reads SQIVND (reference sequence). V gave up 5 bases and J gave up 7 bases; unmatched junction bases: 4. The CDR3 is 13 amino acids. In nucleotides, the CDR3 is TGTGCCAGTAGTTTCTGGACTAGCGGGGAGCTGTTTTTT. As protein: CASSFWTSGELFF. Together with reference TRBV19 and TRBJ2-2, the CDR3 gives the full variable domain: DGGITQSPKYLFRKEGQNVTLSCEQNLNHDAMYWYRQDPGQGLRLIYYSQIVNDFQKGDIAEGYSVSREKKESFPLTVTSAQKNPTAFYLCASSFWTSGELFFGEGSRLTVL.

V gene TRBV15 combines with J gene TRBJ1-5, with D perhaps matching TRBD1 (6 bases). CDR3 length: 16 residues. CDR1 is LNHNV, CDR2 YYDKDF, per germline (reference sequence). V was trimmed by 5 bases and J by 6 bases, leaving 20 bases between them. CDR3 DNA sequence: TGTGCCACCAGCCCGTCCTTAGGGGGGCTCGGTCAGCCCCAGCATTTT. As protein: CATSPSLGGLGQPQHF.

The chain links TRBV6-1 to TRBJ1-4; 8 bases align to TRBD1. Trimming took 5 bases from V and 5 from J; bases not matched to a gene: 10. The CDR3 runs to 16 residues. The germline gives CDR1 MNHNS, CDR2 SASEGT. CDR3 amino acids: CASSPQGAGGNEKLFF. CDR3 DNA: TGTGCCAGCAGTCCCCAGGGGGCTGGGGGAAATGAAAAACTGTTTTTT.

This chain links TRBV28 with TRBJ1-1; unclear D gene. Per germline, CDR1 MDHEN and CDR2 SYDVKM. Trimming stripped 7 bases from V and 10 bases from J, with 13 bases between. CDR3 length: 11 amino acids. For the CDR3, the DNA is TGTGCCAGCACTAAATGGGGAGCAGCTTTCTTT. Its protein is CASTKWGAAFF.

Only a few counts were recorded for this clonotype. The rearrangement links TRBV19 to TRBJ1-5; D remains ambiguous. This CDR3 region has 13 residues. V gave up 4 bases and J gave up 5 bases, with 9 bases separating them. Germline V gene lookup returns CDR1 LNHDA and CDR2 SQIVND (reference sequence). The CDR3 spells CASSSGRDQPQHF. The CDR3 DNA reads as TGTGCCAGTAGTAGCGGACGCGATCAGCCCCAGCATTTT.

The CDR3 loop reads CASSRPLRGIYGYTF. CDR3 coding DNA: TGTGCCAGCAGTCGGCCCCTGAGGGGAATCTATGGCTACACCTTC. The chain links TRBV12-3 or TRBV12-4 to TRBJ1-2; D is perhaps TRBD1 (5 bases). This CDR3 is built from 15 residues. The V gene lost 5 bases and the J gene lost 4 bases, with 17 bases spanning the gap.

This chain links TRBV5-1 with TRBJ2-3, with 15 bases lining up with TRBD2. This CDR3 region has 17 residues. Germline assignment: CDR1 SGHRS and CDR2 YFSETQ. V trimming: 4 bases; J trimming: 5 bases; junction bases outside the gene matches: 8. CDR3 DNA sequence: TGCGCCAGCAGCCCAGGACTAGCGGGAGGGCTCAGAGATACGCAGTATTTT. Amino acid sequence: CASSPGLAGGLRDTQYF.

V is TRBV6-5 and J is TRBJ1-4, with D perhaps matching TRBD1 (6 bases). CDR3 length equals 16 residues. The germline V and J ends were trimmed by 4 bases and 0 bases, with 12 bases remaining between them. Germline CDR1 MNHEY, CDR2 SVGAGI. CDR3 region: CASSFGQLATNEKLFF. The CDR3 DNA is TGTGCCAGCAGTTTCGGACAGCTTGCAACTAATGAAAAACTGTTTTTT.

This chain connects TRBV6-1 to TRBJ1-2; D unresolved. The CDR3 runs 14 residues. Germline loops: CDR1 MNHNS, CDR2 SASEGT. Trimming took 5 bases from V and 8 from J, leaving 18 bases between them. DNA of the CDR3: TGTGCCAGCAGTCCCCTGGACTACAAGATGGGCTACACCTTC. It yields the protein CASSPLDYKMGYTF.

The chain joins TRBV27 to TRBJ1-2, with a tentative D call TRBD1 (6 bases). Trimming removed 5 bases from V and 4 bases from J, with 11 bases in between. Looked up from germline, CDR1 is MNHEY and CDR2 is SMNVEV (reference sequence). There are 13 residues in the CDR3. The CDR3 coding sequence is TGTGCCAGCAGTCCCCTGGACAGCTATGGCTACACCTTC. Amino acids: CASSPLDSYGYTF.

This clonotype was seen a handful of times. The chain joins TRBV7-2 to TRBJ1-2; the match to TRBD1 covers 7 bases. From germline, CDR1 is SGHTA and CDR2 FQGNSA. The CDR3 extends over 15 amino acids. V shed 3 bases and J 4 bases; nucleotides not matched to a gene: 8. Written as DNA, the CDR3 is TGTGCCAGCAGCTTCTTCATGACAGGGCCCTATGGCTACACCTTC. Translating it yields CASSFFMTGPYGYTF.

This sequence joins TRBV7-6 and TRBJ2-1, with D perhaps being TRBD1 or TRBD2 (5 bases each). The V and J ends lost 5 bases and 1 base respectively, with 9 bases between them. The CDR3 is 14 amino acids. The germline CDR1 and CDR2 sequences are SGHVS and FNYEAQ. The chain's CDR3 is CASSAWGSYNEQFF. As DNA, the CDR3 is TGTGCCAGCAGCGCGTGGGGGTCCTACAATGAGCAGTTCTTC.

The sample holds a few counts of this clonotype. The CDR3 DNA follows: TGTGCCAGCAGCTTAAGTGGGAGCCGTCACAATGAGCAGTTCTTC. Amino acids: CASSLSGSRHNEQFF. The V call is TRBV7-8, the J call TRBJ2-1; possibly TRBD2 for D (5 bases). V was clipped by 2 bases and J by 5 bases, with 13 bases between them. The CDR3 is 15 residues long. Per germline, CDR1 SGHVS and CDR2 FQNEAQ.

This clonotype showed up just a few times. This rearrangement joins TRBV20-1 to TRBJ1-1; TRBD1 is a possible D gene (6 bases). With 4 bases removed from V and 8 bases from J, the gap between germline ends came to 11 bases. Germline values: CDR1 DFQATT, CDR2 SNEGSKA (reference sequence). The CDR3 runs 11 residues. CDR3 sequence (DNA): TGCAGTGCTACACGAACAGGGGAAGCTTTCTTT. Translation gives CSATRTGEAFF.

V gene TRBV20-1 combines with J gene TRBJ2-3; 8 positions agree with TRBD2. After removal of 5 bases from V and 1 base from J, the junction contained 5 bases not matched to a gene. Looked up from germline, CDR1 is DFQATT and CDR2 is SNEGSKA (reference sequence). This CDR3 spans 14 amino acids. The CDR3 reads CSALAGEGTDTQYF. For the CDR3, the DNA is TGCAGTGCTCTAGCGGGCGAAGGCACAGATACGCAGTATTTT.

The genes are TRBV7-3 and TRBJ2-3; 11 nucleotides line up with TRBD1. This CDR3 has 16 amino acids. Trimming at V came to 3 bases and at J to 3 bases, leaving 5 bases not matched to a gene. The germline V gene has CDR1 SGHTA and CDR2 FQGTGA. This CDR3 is CASSFGTGGGTDTQYF. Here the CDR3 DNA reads TGTGCCAGCAGCTTCGGGACAGGGGGTGGGACAGATACGCAGTATTTT.